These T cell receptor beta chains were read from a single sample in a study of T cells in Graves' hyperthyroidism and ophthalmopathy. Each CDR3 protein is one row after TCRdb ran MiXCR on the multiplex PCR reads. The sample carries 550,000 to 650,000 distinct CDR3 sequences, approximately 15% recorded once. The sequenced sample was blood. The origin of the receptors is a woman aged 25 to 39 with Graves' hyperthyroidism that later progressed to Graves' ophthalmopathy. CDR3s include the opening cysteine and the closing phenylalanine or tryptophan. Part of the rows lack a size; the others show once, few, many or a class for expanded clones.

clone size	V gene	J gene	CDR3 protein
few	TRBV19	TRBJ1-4	CASEWRQGTNEKLFF
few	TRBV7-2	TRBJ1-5	CASSLWTGQNQPQHF
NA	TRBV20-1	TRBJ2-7	CSARDRTSGRAREQYF
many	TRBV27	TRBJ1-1	CASSKGPHEAFF
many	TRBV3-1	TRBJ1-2	CASSQDLVSDYGYTF
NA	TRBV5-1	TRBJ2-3	CASSPRTGPSTDTQYF
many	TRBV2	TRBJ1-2	CASRVDRGPDGYTF
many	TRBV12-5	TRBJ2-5	CASGFNLGVRETQYF
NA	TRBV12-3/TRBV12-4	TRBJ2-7	CASSLGDRENGEQYF
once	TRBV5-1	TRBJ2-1	CASSDVTGTTKFF
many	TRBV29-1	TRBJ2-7	CSAEGQGYEQYF
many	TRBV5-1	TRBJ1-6	CASNPTGANSPLHF
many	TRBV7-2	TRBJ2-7	CASSAVAGPTYEQYF
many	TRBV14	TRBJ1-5	CASSVDSVQPQHF
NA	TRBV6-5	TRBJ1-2	CASSYSNPDYGYTF
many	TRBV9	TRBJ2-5	CASSPGTTGETQYF
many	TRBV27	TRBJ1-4	CASSPQQTGRRRKLFF
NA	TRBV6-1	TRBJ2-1	CASAGGASGGPTNEQFF